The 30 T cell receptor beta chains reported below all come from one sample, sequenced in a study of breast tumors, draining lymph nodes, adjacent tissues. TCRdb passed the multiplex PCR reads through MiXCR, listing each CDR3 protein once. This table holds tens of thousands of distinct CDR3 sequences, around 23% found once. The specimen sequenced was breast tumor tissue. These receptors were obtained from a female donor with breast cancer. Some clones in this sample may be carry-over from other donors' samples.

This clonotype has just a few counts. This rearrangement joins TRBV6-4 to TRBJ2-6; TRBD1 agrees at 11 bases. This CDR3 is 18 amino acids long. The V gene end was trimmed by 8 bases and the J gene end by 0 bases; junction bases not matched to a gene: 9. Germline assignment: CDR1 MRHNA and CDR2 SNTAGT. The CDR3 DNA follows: TGTGCCAGCTCCCAACGGGGGACAGGGGGCTCTGGGGCCAACGTCCTGACTTTC. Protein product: CASSQRGTGGSGANVLTF.

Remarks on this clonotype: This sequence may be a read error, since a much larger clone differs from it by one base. The CDR3 spells CASSEDRVNTGTQYF. The CDR3 DNA follows: TGTGCCAGCAGTGAAGACAGGGTGAACACAGGTACGCAGTATTTT. V usage is TRBV6-4 and J usage is TRBJ2-3, with 7 bases fitting TRBD1. The germline V gene encodes CDR1 MRHNA and CDR2 SNTAGT. The CDR3 consists of 15 residues.

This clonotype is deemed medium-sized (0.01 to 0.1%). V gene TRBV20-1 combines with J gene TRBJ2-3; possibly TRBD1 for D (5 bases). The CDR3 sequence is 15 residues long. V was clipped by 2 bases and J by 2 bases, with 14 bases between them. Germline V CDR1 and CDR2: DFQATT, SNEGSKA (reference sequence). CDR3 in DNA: TGCAGTGCTAGAATACCAGGGATCCTCACAGATACGCAGTATTTT. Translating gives CSARIPGILTDTQYF.

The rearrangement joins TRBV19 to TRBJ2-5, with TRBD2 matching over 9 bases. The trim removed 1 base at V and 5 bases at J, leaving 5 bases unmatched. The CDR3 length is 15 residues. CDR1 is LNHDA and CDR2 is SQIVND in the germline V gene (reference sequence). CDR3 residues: CASSIVSSGKETQYF. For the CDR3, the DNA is TGTGCCAGTAGTATAGTTTCTAGCGGGAAGGAGACCCAGTACTTC.

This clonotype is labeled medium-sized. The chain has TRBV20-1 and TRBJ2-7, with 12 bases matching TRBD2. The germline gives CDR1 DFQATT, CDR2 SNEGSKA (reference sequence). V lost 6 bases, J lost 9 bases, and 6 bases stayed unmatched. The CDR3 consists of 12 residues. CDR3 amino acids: CSATSGSGAQYF. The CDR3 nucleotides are TGCAGTGCGACTAGCGGGAGTGGAGCGCAGTACTTC.

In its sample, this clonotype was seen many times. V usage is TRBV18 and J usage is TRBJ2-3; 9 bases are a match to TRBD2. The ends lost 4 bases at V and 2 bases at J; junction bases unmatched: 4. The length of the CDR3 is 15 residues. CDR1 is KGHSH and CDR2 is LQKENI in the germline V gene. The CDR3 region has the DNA TGTGCCAGCTCACGAGAGCGGGGGGACACAGATACGCAGTATTTT. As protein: CASSRERGDTDTQYF.

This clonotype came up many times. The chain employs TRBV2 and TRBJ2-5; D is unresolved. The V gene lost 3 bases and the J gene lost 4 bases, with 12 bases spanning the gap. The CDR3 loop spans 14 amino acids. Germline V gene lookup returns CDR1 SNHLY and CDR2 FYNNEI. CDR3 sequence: CASSEGFVGETQYF. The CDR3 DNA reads TGTGCCAGCAGTGAGGGTTTCGTGGGAGAGACCCAGTACTTC.

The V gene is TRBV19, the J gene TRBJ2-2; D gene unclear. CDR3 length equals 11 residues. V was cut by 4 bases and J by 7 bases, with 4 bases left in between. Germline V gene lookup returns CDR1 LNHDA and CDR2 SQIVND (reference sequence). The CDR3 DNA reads TGTGCCAGTAGTAATTACGGGGAGCTGTTTTTT. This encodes CASSNYGELFF.

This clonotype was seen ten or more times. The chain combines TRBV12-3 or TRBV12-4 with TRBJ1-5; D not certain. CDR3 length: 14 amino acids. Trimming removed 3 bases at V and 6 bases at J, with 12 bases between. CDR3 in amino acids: CASSFGPATQPQHF. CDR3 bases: TGTGCCAGCAGTTTTGGCCCAGCCACTCAGCCCCAGCATTTT.

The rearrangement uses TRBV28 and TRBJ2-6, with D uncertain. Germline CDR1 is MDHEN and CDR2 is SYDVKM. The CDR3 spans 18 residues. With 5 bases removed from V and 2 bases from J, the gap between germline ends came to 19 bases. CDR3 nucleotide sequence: TGTGCCAGCAGTCCCCCATACTCCTTGGGCCCTGGGGCCAACGTCCTGACTTTC. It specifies CASSPPYSLGPGANVLTF.

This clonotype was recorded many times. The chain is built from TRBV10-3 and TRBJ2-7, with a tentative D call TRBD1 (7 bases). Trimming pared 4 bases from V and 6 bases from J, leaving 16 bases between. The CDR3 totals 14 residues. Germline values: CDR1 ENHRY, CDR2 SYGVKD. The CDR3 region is CAISGVTGTSEQYF. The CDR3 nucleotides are TGTGCCATCAGTGGGGTGACAGGGACTTCCGAGCAGTACTTC.

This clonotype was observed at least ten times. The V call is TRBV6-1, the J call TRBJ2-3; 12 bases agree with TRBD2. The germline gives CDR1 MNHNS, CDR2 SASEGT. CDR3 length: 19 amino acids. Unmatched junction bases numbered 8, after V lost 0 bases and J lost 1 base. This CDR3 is CASSEAQASGRAGTDTQYF. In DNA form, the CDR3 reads TGTGCCAGCAGTGAAGCGCAAGCTAGCGGGAGGGCCGGCACAGATACGCAGTATTTT.

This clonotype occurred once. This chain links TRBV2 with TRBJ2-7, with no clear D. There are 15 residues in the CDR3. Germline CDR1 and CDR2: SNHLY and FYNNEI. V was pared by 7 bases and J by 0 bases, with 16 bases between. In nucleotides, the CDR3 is TGTGCCAGCAAGATTATCGAGCAGAACTCCTACGAGCAGTACTTC. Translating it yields CASKIIEQNSYEQYF. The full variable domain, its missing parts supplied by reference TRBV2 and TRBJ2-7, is EPEVTQTPSHQVTQMGQEVILRCVPISNHLYFYWYRQILGQKVEFLVSFYNNEISEKSEIFDDQFSVERPDGSNFTLKIRSTKLEDSAMYFCASKIIEQNSYEQYFGPGTRLTVT.

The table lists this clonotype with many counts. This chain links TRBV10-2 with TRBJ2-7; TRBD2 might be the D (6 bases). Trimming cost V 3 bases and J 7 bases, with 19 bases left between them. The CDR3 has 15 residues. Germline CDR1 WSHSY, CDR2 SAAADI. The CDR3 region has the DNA TGCGCCAGCAGTGAAAGGGGCGGGGAGTACGCGGAGCAGTACTTC. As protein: CASSERGGEYAEQYF.

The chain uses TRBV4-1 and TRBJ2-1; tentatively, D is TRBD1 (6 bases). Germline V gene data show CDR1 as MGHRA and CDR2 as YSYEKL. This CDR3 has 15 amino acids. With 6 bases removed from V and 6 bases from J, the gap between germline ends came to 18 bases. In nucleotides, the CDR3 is TGCGCCAGCAGTTTCGGGACACCGATTCTCAATGAGCAGTTCTTC. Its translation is CASSFGTPILNEQFF.

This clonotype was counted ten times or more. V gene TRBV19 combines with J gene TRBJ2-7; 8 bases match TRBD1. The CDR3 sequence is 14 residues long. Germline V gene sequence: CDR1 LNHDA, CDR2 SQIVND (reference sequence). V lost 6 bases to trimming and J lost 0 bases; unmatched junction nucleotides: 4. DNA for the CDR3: TGTGCCAGTAGGAGGACAGGGAACTCCTACGAGCAGTACTTC. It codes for CASRRTGNSYEQYF.

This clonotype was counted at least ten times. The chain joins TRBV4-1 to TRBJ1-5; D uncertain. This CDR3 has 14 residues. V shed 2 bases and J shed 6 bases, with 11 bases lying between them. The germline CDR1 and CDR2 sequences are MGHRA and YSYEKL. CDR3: CASSQLGLGQPQHF. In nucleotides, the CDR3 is TGCGCCAGCAGCCAATTGGGTTTGGGTCAGCCCCAGCATTTT.

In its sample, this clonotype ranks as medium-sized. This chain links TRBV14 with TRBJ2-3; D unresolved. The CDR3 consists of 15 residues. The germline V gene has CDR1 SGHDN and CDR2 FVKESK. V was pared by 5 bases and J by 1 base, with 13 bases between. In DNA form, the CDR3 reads TGTGCCAGCAGCACATATCAGGCAGGCACAGATACGCAGTATTTT. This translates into CASSTYQAGTDTQYF. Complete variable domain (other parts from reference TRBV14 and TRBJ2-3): EAGVTQFPSHSVIEKGQTVTLRCDPISGHDNLYWYRRVMGKEIKFLLHFVKESKQDESGMPNNRFLAERTGGTYSTLKVQPAELEDSGVYFCASSTYQAGTDTQYFGPGTRLTVL.

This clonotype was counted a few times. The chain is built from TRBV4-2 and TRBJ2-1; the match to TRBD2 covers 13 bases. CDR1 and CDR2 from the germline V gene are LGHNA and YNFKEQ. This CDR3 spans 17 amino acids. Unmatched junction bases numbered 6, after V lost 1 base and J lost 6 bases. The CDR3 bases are TGTGCCAGCAGCCAAGGGGGAGGGACTAGCGGGGTCAATGAGCAGTTCTTC. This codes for CASSQGGGTSGVNEQFF.

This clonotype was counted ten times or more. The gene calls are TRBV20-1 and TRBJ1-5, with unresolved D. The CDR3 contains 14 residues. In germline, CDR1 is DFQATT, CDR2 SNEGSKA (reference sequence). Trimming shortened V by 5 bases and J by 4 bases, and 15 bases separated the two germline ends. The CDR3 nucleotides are TGCAGTGCTGCACCGGGCCTTTCAAATCAGCCCCAGCATTTT. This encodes CSAAPGLSNQPQHF.

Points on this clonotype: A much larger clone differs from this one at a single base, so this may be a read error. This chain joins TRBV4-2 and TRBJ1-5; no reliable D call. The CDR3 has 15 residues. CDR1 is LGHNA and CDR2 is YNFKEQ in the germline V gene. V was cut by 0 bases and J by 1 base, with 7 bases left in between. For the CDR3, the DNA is TGTGCCAGCAGCCAAGATCTCGTCAGCAATCAGCCCCAGCATTTT. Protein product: CASSQDLVSNQPQHF.

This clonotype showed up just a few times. Here the CDR3 reads CASKGQGSDTQYF. CDR3 DNA sequence: TGTGCCAGCAAAGGGCAGGGCTCAGATACGCAGTATTTT. The V and J genes are TRBV2 and TRBJ2-3, with a possible D match to TRBD1 (5 bases). CDR3 length: 13 residues. Deletions cut 7 bases from V and 4 bases from J, with 12 bases between. Per germline, CDR1 SNHLY and CDR2 FYNNEI.

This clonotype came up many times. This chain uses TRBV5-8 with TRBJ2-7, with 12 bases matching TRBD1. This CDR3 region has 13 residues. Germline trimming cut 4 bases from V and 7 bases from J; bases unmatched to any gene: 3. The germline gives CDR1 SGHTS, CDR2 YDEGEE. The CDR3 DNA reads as TGTGCCAGCAGCCGGGACAGGGGGCGTGAGCAGTACTTC. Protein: CASSRDRGREQYF. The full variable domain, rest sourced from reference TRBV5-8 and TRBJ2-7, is EAGVTQSPTHLIKTRGQQATLRCSPISGHTSVYWYQQALGLGLQFLLWYDEGEERNRGNFPPRFSGRQFPNYSSELNVNALELEDSALYLCASSRDRGREQYFGPGTRLTVT.

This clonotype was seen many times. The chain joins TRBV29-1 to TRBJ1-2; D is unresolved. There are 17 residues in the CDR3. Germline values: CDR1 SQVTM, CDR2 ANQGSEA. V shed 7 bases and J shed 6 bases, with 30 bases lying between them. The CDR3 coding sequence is TGCAGCGCCCGGTTCGTCTCGGGTAGCTCGGCAATCGATGGCTACACCTTC. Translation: CSARFVSGSSAIDGYTF.

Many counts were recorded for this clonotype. CDR3 coding DNA: TGTGCCAGCAGCCAACCAGTGGGGGGGCAGTTCTTC. Translating gives CASSQPVGGQFF. The gene calls are TRBV4-2 and TRBJ2-1; possibly TRBD2 for D (6 bases). The CDR3 length is 12 residues. V shed 2 bases and J shed 12 bases, with 11 bases lying between them. Per germline, CDR1 LGHNA and CDR2 YNFKEQ.

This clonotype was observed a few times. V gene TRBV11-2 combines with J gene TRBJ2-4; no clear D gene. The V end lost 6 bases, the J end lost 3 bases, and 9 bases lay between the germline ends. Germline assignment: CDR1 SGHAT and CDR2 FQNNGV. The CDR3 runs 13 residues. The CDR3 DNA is TGTGCCAGCAGTCAGGAGATCAAAAACATTCAGTACTTC. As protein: CASSQEIKNIQYF.

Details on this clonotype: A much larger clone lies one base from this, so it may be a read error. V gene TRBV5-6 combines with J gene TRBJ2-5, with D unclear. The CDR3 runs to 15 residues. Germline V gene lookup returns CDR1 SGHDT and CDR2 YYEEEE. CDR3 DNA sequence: TGTGCCAGCAGCTTGGTCGGCATCACACAAGAGACCCGGTACTTC. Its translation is CASSLVGITQETRYF.

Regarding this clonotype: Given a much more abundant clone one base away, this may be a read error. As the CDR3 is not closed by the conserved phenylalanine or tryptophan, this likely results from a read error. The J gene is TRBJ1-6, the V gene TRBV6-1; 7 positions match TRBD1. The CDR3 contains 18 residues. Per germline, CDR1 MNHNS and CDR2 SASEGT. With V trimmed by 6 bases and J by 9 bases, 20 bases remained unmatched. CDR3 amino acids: CASSLVLGSRDSTSPLHS. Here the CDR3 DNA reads TGTGCCAGCAGCTTAGTCCTTGGGTCCCGGGACAGTACTTCACCCCTCCACTCT.

CDR3 nucleotides: TGTGCCAGTAGTATAGGGGGGCCCAGGGCGCATCAGCCCCAGCATTTT. Protein sequence: CASSIGGPRAHQPQHF. V usage is TRBV19 and J usage is TRBJ1-5, with D possibly being TRBD1 (6 bases). The V and J ends lost 1 base and 5 bases respectively, with 15 bases between them. This CDR3 has 16 residues. CDR1 is LNHDA and CDR2 is SQIVND in the germline V gene (reference sequence).

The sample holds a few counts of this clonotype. CDR3 region: CASSQGTQGTEAFF. The DNA of the CDR3 is TGTGCCAGCAGCCAAGGTACACAGGGGACTGAAGCTTTCTTT. This sequence joins TRBV4-2 and TRBJ1-1; TRBD1 matches 7 bases. V trimming: 1 base; J trimming: 5 bases; junction bases outside the gene matches: 4. The CDR3 loop spans 14 amino acids. The germline CDR1 and CDR2 sequences are LGHNA and YNFKEQ.